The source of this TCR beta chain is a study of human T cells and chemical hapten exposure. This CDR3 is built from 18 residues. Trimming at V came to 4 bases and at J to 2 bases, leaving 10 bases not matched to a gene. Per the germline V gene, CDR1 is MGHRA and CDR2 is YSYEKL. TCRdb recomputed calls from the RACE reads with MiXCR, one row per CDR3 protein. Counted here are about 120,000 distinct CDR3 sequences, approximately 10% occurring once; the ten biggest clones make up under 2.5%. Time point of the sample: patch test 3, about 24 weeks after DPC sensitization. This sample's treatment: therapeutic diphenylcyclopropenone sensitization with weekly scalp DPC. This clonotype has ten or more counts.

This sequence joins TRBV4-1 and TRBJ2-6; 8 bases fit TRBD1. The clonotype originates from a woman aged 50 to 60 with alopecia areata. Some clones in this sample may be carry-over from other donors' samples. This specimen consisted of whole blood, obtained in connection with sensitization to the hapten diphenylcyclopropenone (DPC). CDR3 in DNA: TGCGCCAGCAGCCCGGGATCGCAGGGGGCGACTGGGGCCAACGTCCTGACTTTC. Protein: CASSPGSQGATGANVLTF.